This T cell receptor (beta chain) came from a study of molecular identifiers for immune sequencing clone quantification. The junction had 5 bases not matched to a gene; V was cut back by 8 bases and J by 2 bases. CDR3 size: 15 residues. Germline V gives CDR1 SEHNR, CDR2 FQNEAQ (reference sequence). Overall study findings and caveats: Investigators reportedly could detect spiked Jurkat TCR RNA from one cell among 980,000 or so naive cells.

A remark on this clonotype: As yet, its antigen is unknown. A much larger clone lies a single base off, so this may be a read error.

Generation of bulk TCR libraries relied on previously described methods and listed TCR primers. MiXCR, applied by TCRdb to the PCR reads, yields one record per CDR3 protein. Of about 68,000 distinct CDR3 sequences listed, about a sixth are singletons. Naive CD8 T cells, phenotype CD8+CD4-CCR7+CD45RA+, were sorted. Sequencing input: naive CD8+ T cells from blood, with Jurkat cell RNA spiked in. Subset indicated: FACS-sorted CD8+CD4-CCR7+CD45RA+ naive T cells. The TCR was taken from a human donor in good health. Some libraries in this study had Jurkat cell RNA spiked in. The V call is TRBV7-9, the J call TRBJ2-1, with TRBD2 matching over 11 bases. This chain's CDR3 is CASCWTSGPYNEQFF. CDR3 nucleotides: TGTGCCAGCTGCTGGACTAGCGGGCCCTACAATGAGCAGTTCTTC.